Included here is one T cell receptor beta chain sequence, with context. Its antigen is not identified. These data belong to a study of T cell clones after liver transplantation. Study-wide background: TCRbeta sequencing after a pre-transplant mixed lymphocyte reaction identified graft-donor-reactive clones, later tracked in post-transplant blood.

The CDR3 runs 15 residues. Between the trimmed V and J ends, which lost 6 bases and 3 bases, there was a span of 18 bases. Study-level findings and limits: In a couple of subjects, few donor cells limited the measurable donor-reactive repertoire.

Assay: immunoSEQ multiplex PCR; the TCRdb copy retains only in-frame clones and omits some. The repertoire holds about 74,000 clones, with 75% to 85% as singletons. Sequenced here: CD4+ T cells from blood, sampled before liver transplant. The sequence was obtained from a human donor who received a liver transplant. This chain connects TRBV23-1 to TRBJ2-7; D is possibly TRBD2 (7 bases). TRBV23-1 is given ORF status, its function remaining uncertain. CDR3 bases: TGCGCCAGCAGCCTGTCGGGGGGCTTTCTCTACGAGCAGTACTTC. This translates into CASSLSGGFLYEQYF.